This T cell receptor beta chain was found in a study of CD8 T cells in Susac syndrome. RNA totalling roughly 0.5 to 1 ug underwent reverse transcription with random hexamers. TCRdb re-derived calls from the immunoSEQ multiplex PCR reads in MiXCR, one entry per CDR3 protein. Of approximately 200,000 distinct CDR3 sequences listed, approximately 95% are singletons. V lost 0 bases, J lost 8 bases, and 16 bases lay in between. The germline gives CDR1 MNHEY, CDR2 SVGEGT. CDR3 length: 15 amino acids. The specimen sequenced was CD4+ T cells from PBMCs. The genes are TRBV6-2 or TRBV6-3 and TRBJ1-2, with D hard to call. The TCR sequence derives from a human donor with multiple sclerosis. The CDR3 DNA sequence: TGTGCCAGCAGTTACTCCAATGTTCGGGTTGTCGGCTACACCTTC. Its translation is CASSYSNVRVVGYTF.